This record covers a single T cell receptor (beta chain). This clone's antigen is unknown. The cohort consisted of approximately 690 healthy bone marrow donors. All cohort members were sampled while nominally healthy, although unrecorded immune exposures were likely present. The donor tested CMV seronegative, placing the donor among the 350 to 400 seronegative members of the cohort. Each donor provided a peripheral blood sample, and peripheral blood mononuclear cells were used for TCR beta sequencing. The Qiagen DNeasy Blood Extraction Kit was used to extract genomic DNA from the blood cell samples. The germline V gene gives CDR1 as SGHAT and CDR2 as FQNNGV. From cysteine to phenylalanine, the CDR3 is 15 amino acids long. Of all the DNA, just the CDR3 is kept, 45 bases in frame from base 1. Trimming removed 6 bases from V and 7 bases from J; the gene matches leave 7 bases unexplained. Libraries came from the immunoSEQ multiplex PCR assay. The multiplex PCR relied on a mix of 60 forward primers for TCR Vbeta segments and 13 reverse primers for TCR Jbeta segments. The CDR3 region of rearranged TCR beta genes was amplified from genomic DNA with a multiplex PCR assay. Amplified TCR beta libraries were sequenced as 87-base-pair reads on the Illumina HiSeq System. The authors processed their data as follows. A later analysis tallied 75 million to 95 million unique TCR beta chains across the 550 to 850 repertoires, and roughly 11 million of those chains were shared by two or more donors. To remove PCR and sequencing errors, raw reads were error-corrected and collapsed into unique sequences using a nearest-neighbor algorithm that merged closely related sequences. CDR3 sequences were aligned to IMGT reference sequences to assign V, D and J gene segments. For a sequence to be retained, a match of at least six nucleotides was required to both a V gene segment and a J gene segment. Rearrangements were called productive when the CDR3 lacked stop codons and stayed in frame with V and J; all others were non-productive. Following IMGT convention, CDR3 was defined as the stretch from the second conserved V-encoded cysteine up to the conserved J-encoded phenylalanine. Sequences without an unambiguous match to a single V gene segment were excluded from the earlier analysis of 587 of the donors. An earlier analysis of some 500 of the donors classified V segments as functional when productive rearrangements were above 56.7% and as segregating when the standard deviation between donors was above 5%. To diagnose cytomegalovirus status from the catalog of TCR beta chain sequences, a statistical classification framework was built. In a later analysis, V and J genes were assigned by comparing TCR nucleotide sequences against IMGT/GENE-DB human TR gene sequences. In a later analysis, CDR3 sequences and most-parsimonious VDJ recombination scenarios were assigned using the TCRdist pipeline. In a later analysis, each TCR beta chain was defined by its CDR3 amino acid sequence together with its V-gene family, and reads lacking a unique V-gene family were excluded. In a later analysis, some 600 highly shared, low-generation-probability nucleotide sequences were removed to address suspected cross-contamination and a sequencing artifact. For each public chain, a later analysis derived a clonal expansion index from normalized ranks of inferred template counts within each repertoire. A later analysis computed generation probabilities with a VDJ recombination model fitted to out-of-frame rearrangements, and checked the results against IGoR. In a later analysis, TCR-TCR, TCR-HLA and TCR-CMV co-occurrence was scored with hypergeometric tests, and a repertoire-size bias correction was applied to TCR pairs. To estimate false discovery rates, a later analysis permuted the HLA or CMV assignments 20 times. In a later analysis, co-occurring TCRs were grouped using DBSCAN, with TCRdist sequence similarity added in when clustering inside HLA-allele-positive subsets. Co-occurrence clustering excluded repertoires with fewer than 30,000 or more than 120,000 public chains, plus five with anomalous nucleotide sharing. TCRdb obtained this table from immuneACCESS and retained in-frame rearrangements with V and J assigned. These tables miss some clones; where compared with another copy, unresolved V genes account for less than half of the shortfall, and the remainder is unexplained. That table furnishes V, J and clone size, whereas the DNA furnished D and trimming. The sample's table covers over 150,000 clones. Around 0.7% of the sample lies in the top ten.

The sample originates from a study of cytomegalovirus exposure and HLA in healthy donors (dated by TCRdb to about 2017). With regard to the full study: In an earlier analysis of roughly 590 of the donors, less than 350 Gb of sequence data and about 110 million unique TCR beta sequences from about 190 million T cells were reported. About 280 gigabases of sequencing data and some 85 million unique TCR sequences were included in an early release covering several hundred HLA-typed donors. Of the roughly 400 genotyped donors, about 80% fell in the genetic ancestry cluster associated with self-reported Caucasian donors. The study aimed to test whether cataloging public T cell receptors could reveal signatures of past pathogen exposure. The study used immunosequencing to profile the T cell repertoires of several hundred subjects and linked those repertoires to cytomegalovirus serostatus. Besides the first cohort of 666 subjects, a separate validation cohort made up of roughly 130 different subjects was used. High-throughput TCR immunosequencing, statistical association of individual TCRs with disease status, and machine learning were combined to predict cytomegalovirus infection status. To study patterns of TCR occurrence, a later analysis re-analyzed previously published TCR beta repertoires from 500 to 850 donors and added high-resolution HLA genotyping. Rather than drawing on any new phenotypic data, the later analysis identified candidate immune exposures from TCR beta sequences and the way those sequences occurred across donors. An earlier analysis of fewer than 750 of the donors used high-throughput TCR beta sequencing to judge whether each TCR beta V gene segment behaved as functional or pseudogenic. Donor age, sex, ethnicity and CMV serostatus were compiled together with the repertoire data. A later genetic analysis used genome-wide SNP genotypes for 398 of the 666 donors, treating that subset as a discovery cohort. All discovery cohort repertoires had been generated using a single sequencing platform. Both class I and class II loci were covered by HLA typing, at four-digit resolution. The number of typed donors differed by locus: about 629-630 for A, B, C, DRB1 and DQB1; some 500 for DQA1; 606 for DPA1; and about 450 for DPB1. Four or five DR-DQ haplotypes were handled as single units for association and clustering, since linkage in the cohort was strong. On average, 235,054 unique TCR beta nucleotide sequences were sequenced per donor among about 400 genotyped donors of the cohort, with roughly a sixth of those sequences being non-productive.

Overall study outcomes, separate from this receptor: The authors suggested that the approach could potentially be generalized to other disease states and immunological phenotypes. A later analysis found that TCR association rates varied across HLA loci, with DRB1 alleles showing the most associated TCRs and HLA-C alleles the fewest. According to a later genetic analysis, donors in an Asian-associated ancestry cluster had fewer N-insertions in productive TCRs than the approximately 630-donor mean. The classifier was reported to diagnose cytomegalovirus status with high specificity and sensitivity in both the original and validation cohorts. CMV serostatus was the only immune exposure information available for the cohort. Correlated functional status among segregating V segments might be attributable to linkage disequilibrium, but an unknown experimental factor could not be ruled out. Because counts were too low, 15 to 20 rarely observed V segments, including chromosome 9 orphons, were left out of the earlier analysis of 587 of the donors. At a false discovery rate of 0.05, a later analysis linked around 17,000 TCR beta sequences to specific HLA alleles. In a later analysis, HLA-associated TCR beta chains showed more clonal expansion and lower generation probabilities than non-associated chains that were equally common. HLA typing was unavailable for some donors at each locus, so association tests used only the typed subset. In a later analysis, several top co-occurrence clusters were reported to appear linked to parvovirus B19, influenza, CMV and Epstein-Barr virus. Presence/absence analyses assumed roughly uniform sequencing depth across donors, an assumption that may not hold. A later genetic analysis associated a missense DCLRE1C variant with V-gene and J-gene trimming of TCR beta chains, and an independent cohort replicated the association. A later analysis found that most CMV-associated TCR beta chains appeared HLA-restricted, with HLA associations seemingly driven largely by CMV exposure. In an earlier analysis of some 540 of the donors, most TCR beta V segments appeared in productive rearrangements about 87% or about 30% of the time, broadly matching IMGT annotations. In vitro tests confirmed that a few of the cytomegalovirus-associated TCR beta chains recognize cytomegalovirus antigens. Strong co-occurrence of HLA alleles, especially DR and DQ, made assigning TCR associations to individual alleles difficult. Most TCR sequences were seen in very few donors, while some public TCRs were found in many individuals. In this cohort, only TCR beta chains were sequenced, and detectable features were limited by the absence of alpha or paired-chain data. A further reported finding was that TCR beta sequences accurately predicted the HLA-A and HLA-B alleles for most subjects in the first cohort. In the study, around 150 TCR beta chains were listed as associated with cytomegalovirus. A cluster of highly shared sequence variants was judged likely to be a technical artifact of the sequencing pipeline. The 87-base-pair reads could not distinguish some IMGT-functional V segments, including TRBV6-2 and TRBV6-3, so those segments were excluded.

The sequence derives from a boy aged 5-17 years in good health and CMV-seronegative. The V and J genes are TRBV11-2 and TRBJ2-2; TRBD1 matches 11 bases in the middle. Input material: PBMCs. CDR3 protein: CASRDRGRLIGELFF. The DNA reads TGTGCCAGCAGGGACAGGGGGCGCCTGATCGGGGAGCTGTTTTTT.